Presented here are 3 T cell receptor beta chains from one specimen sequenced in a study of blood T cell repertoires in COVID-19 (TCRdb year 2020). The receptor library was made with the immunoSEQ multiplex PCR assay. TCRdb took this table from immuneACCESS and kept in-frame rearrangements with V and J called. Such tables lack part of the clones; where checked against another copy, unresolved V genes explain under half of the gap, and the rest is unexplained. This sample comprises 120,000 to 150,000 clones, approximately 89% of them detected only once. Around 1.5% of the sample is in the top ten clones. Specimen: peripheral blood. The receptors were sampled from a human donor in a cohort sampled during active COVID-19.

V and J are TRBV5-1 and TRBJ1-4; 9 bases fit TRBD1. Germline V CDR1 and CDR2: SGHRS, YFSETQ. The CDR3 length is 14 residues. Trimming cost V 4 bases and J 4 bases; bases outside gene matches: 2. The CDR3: CASSPGQGNEKLFF. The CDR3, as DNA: TGCGCCAGCAGCCCGGGACAGGGTAATGAAAAACTGTTTTTT. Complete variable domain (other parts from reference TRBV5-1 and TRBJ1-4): KAGVTQTPRYLIKTRGQQVTLSCSPISGHRSVSWYQQTPGQGLQFLFEYFSETQRNKGNFPGRFSGRQFSNSRSEMNVSTLELGDSALYLCASSPGQGNEKLFFGSGTQLSVL.

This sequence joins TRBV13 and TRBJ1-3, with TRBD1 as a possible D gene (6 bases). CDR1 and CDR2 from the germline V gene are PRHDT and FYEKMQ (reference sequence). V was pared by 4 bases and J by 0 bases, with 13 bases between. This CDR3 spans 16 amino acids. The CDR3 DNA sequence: TGTGCCAGCAGCTCCTGGACAGCCCGCTCTGGAAACACCATATATTTT. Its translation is CASSSWTARSGNTIYF.

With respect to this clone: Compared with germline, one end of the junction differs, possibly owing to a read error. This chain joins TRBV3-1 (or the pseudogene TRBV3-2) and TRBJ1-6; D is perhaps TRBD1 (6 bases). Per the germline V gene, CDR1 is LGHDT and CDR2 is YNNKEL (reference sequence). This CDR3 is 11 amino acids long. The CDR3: CASSQGGPLHF. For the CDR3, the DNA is TGTGCCAGCAGCCAAGGGGGGCCCCTTCACTTT.